This T cell receptor (beta chain) was captured in a study of blood T cell repertoires in COVID-19. Study context: Sample material is recorded as cDNA or gDNA derived from T cells, B-cell-depleted T cells, or PBMCs.

In the original analysis: For nucleated cells, counts were estimated from reference gene primer amplification. Produced via immunoSEQ multiplex PCR; TCRdb's table is partial and in-frame only. That table furnishes V, J and clone size, whereas the DNA furnished D and trimming. Of roughly 56,000 clones in the sample, about 86% were seen once. This CDR3 has 13 residues. V gave up 5 bases and J gave up 7 bases; unmatched junction bases: 3. Germline V gives CDR1 SEHNR, CDR2 FQNEAQ (reference sequence). This TCR was sampled from a human donor in a cohort sampled during active COVID-19. The sequencing input was peripheral blood. V usage is TRBV7-9 and J usage is TRBJ1-4; 8 nucleotides match TRBD1. The CDR3 nucleotides are TGTGCCAGCAGCCCCAGGGGGCTTGAAAAACTGTTTTTT. This translates into CASSPRGLEKLFF.